Given below is one T cell receptor beta chain in context. Different DNA sequences within this sample yield the same CDR3. The sample originates from a study of shared clonotypes between healthy human individuals. Deletions cut 1 base from V and 7 bases from J, with 4 bases between. Per the germline V gene, CDR1 is SGHTA and CDR2 is FQGNSA. The CDR3 is 11 residues long. Repertoires were generated with immunoSEQ multiplex PCR, while TCRdb's copy carries only in-frame clones and drops some. Of over a million clones listed, over 95% are singletons. The sample consisted of naive CD4+ T cells sorted from blood. As for subset: CD45RA+ positively selected. The clonotype comes from a man aged 30 to 39 in good health. The chain uses TRBV7-2 and TRBJ2-5; D unresolved. CDR3 amino acids: CASSLGGTQYF. The CDR3 DNA reads as TGTGCCAGCAGCTTAGGTGGGACCCAGTACTTC.